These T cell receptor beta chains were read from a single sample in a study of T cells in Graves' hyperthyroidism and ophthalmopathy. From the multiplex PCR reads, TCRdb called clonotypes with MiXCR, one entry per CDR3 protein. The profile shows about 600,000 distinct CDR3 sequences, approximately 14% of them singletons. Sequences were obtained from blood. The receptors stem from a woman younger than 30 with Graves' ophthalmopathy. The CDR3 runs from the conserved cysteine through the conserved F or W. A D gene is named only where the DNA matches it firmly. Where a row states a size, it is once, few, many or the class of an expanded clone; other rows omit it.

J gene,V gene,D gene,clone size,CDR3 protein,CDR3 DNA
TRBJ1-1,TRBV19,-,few,CATHESVNTEAFF,TGTGCCACCCATGAATCTGTGAACACTGAAGCTTTCTTT
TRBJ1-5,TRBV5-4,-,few,CASSLDPQDQPQHF,TGTGCCAGCAGCTTGGACCCCCAGGATCAGCCCCAGCATTTT
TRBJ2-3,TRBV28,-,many,CASSFWRRLTDTQYF,TGTGCCAGCAGTTTTTGGAGGAGGCTCACAGATACGCAGTATTTT
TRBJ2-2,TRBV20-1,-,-,CSAREASNTGELFF,TGCAGTGCTAGAGAAGCCTCGAACACCGGGGAGCTGTTTTTT
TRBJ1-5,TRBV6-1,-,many,CASSEIYNQPQHF,TGTGCCAGCAGTGAGATATACAATCAGCCCCAGCATTTT
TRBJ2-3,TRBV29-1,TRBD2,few,CSVETSGTLSTDTQYF,TGCAGCGTTGAGACTAGCGGGACCCTAAGCACAGATACGCAGTATTTT
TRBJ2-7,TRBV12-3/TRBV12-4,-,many,CASSLHSSYEQYF,TGTGCCAGCAGTTTACACAGCTCCTACGAGCAGTACTTC
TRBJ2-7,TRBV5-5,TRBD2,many,CASSWTSGPSYEQYF,TGTGCCAGCAGCTGGACTAGCGGTCCTTCCTACGAGCAGTACTTC
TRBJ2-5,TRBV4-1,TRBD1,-,CASSGLRGRGETQYF,TGCGCCAGCAGCGGACTCAGGGGGCGCGGGGAGACCCAGTACTTC
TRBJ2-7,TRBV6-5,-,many,CASSYSSRLSSYEQYF,TGTGCCAGCAGTTACTCGAGCAGGCTAAGCTCCTACGAGCAGTACTTC
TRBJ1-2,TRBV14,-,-,CASSPGVQPGGYTF,TGTGCCAGCAGCCCTGGTGTCCAACCAGGTGGCTACACCTTC